Sequencing of this TCR beta chain was carried out in a study of shared clonotypes between healthy human individuals (dated by TCRdb to 2018 to 2020). The study in broad terms: Three men and a couple of women, aged 18 to 49 years, made up the cohort. For each donor, three plates each were used for CD4 naive and CD4 memory, two plates were used for CD8 naive, and one plate was used for CD8 memory. To increase sequencing depth and limit assay-specific biases, different laboratories used diverse techniques to prepare libraries and sequence TCR repertoires. Leukapheresis yielded between about 0.8 and 8.9 billion PBMCs per donor. To estimate repertoire size and how much clonotypes are shared between individuals, the study performed deep sequencing of blood TCR repertoires from roughly five healthy adults. Overall study outcomes, separate from this receptor: Across a handful of donors, roughly 5.4% of naive CD4, over 3% of naive CD8, 2.3% of memory CD4, and 0.3% to 0.45% of memory CD8 clonotypes were shared. Because the study included a small number of donors, the genetic and exposure-history diversity represented was limited. Incomplete sequencing was indicated by rarefaction of sorted-subset datasets, despite the large sequencing depth. Compared with non-shared clonotypes, the clonotypes found in all four sorted-subset donors had higher generation probabilities. Sampling was restricted to blood, and TCR repertoires in tissues likely differ from the TCR repertoires found in blood. Based on pairwise subsampling, the degree of clonotype sharing among donors was expected to be affected by sequencing depth. Naive subsets generally had larger estimated clonotype richness than memory subsets did.

Using the deep immunoSEQ assay, TCR CDR3 regions were amplified from genomic DNA by multiplex PCR. Extracted genomic DNA from each cell subset was spread evenly across all wells of several immunoSEQ 96-well plates, with each plate serving as a replicate. For sorted subsets, roughly 200 ng genomic DNA, equal to tens of thousands of T cell genomes, was loaded into each replicate PCR. The purified libraries were quantified using a Qubit 3.0 fluorometer, sized with a Bioanalyzer 2100, and then quantified again using the KAPA Library Quantification kit. Each immunoSEQ 96-well plate was sequenced on its own single-read 150-cycle Illumina NextSeq 550 flow cell. The source study handled its data this way. Because only junctional sequences without quality scores were contained in the immunoSEQ output, filtering matching that applied to full-length reads could not be performed. To assign V/J genes and CDR3, sequences were annotated against IMGT germline references using PyIR, a Python wrapper for IgBLAST v1.9. Reads were removed for weak V/J assignments (E-value above 1e-6), missing CDR3, stop codons, out-of-frame junctions, or ambiguous translated residues. A V3J clonotype was defined by an identical inferred V gene, J gene, and CDR3 amino acid sequence. Percentage overlap between repertoires was calculated by dividing the number of shared unique clonotypes by the size of the smaller repertoire. Three approaches were used to assess repertoire richness: RTK rarefaction, the Chao1 estimator, and Recon v2.1 estimates of unobserved clonotypes. OLGA was used to compute generation probabilities for all TCRbeta clonotypes that the gDNA method yielded from four donors. What TCRdb holds here is the immuneACCESS table cut down to in-frame rearrangements. Part of the clones is not present; checked against another copy, under half of the missing clones reflect an unresolved V gene, and the others are unexplained. V and J calls and clone size are copied from that table; D and trimming were computed from the DNA. The sample yields around 2.5 million clones; approximately 94% were counted once. The ten largest clones capture roughly 0.39% of the sample.

The germline V gene provides CDR1 SGHRS and CDR2 YFSETQ. The CDR3 runs 17 amino acids, cysteine and phenylalanine included. The only DNA kept is the CDR3, 51 bases in frame from the first base. V lost 0 bases and J lost 5 bases, and the count of bases not matched to a germline gene is 13. The donors were healthy, HIV-negative adults who had no recently reported acute infections or vaccinations. Only Caucasian adults living in Nashville, Tennessee, USA were represented among the donors. CD4+ T cells were enriched by magnetic negative selection, after which naive cells were positively selected on CD45RA and the negative fraction was taken as the memory subset. Blood was collected by leukapheresis, and PBMCs were isolated by Ficoll-Histopaque density gradient centrifugation and then cryopreserved in liquid nitrogen vapor phase. Analytical flow cytometry was used to check the purity and quantity of every magnetically sorted T cell population. Genomic DNA was isolated from each sorted fraction and quantified by UV absorbance on a Nanodrop 2000c.

Comment on this clone: The clone's antigen remains unknown. No much larger clonotype is one base removed from it; base qualities were not supplied.

Rearrangement joined TRBV5-1 to TRBJ2-7, and 8 bases in between align with TRBD2. The sequence came from a man aged 18-30 years in good health. Some clones in this sample may be carry-over from other donors' samples. The source material was naive CD4+ T cells from PBMCs. The cell subset or site label here, explained by the study, means: CD45RA+ positively selected. DNA sequence: TGCGCCAGCAGCTTGGTGCCCCCTCCAAGCGGGAGCCACGAGCAGTACTTC. Its protein reads: CASSLVPPPSGSHEQYF. Supplemented by the reference TRBV5-1 and TRBJ2-7 proteins around the CDR3, the complete variable domain is KAGVTQTPRYLIKTRGQQVTLSCSPISGHRSVSWYQQTPGQGLQFLFEYFSETQRNKGNFPGRFSGRQFSNSRSEMNVSTLELGDSALYLCASSLVPPPSGSHEQYFGPGTRLTVT.